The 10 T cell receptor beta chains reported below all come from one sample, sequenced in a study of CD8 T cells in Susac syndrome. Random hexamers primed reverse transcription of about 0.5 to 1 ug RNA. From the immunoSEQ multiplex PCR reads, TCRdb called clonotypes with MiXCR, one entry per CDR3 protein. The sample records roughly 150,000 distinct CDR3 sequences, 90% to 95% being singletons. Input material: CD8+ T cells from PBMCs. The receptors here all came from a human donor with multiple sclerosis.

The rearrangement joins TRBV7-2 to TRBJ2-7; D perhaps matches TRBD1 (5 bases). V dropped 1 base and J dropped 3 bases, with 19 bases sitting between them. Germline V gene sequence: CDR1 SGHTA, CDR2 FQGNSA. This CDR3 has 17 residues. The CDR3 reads CASSLEGPVPGHYEQYF. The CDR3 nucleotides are TGTGCCAGCAGCTTAGAGGGGCCAGTTCCCGGGCACTACGAGCAGTACTTC.

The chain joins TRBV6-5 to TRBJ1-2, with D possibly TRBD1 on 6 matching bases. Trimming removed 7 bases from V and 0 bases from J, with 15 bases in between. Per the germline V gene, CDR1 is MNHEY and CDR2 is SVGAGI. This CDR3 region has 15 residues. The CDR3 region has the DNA TGTGCCAGCACTTCGGGGGCAGAAGCTAACTATGGCTACACCTTC. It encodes CASTSGAEANYGYTF.

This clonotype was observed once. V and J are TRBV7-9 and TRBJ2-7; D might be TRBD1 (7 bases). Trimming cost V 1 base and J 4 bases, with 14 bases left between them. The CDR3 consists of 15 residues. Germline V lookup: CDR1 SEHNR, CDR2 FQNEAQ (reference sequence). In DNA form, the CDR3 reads TGTGCCAGCAGCTTAGAACAGGGGACTCGGTACGAGCAGTACTTC. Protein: CASSLEQGTRYEQYF.

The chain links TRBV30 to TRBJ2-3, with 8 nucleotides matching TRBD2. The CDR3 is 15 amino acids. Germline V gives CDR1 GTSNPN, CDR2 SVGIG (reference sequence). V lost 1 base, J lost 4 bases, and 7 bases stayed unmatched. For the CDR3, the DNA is TGTGCCTGGAGTGGCTACGGGGGGGCAGCAGATACGCAGTATTTT. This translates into CAWSGYGGAADTQYF.

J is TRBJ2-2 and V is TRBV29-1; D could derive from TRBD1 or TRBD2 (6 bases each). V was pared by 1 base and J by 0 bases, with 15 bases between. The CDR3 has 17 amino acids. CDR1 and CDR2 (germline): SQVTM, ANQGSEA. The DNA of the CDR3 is TGCAGCGTTGAAGGGTCGGGGGCCCGACCGAACACCGGGGAGCTGTTTTTT. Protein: CSVEGSGARPNTGELFF.

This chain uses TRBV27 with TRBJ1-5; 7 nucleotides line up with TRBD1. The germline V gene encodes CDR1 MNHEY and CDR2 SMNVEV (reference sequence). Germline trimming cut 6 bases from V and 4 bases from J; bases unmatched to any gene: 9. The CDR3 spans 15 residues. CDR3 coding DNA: TGTGCCAGCAGAAATTCCGGGACAGTTAATCAGCCCCAGCATTTT. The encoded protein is CASRNSGTVNQPQHF.

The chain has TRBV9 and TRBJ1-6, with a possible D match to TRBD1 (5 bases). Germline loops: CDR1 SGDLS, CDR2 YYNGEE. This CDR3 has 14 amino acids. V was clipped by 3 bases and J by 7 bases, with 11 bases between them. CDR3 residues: CASSEGHSNSPLHF. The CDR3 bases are TGTGCCAGCAGCGAAGGACATAGCAATTCACCCCTCCACTTT.

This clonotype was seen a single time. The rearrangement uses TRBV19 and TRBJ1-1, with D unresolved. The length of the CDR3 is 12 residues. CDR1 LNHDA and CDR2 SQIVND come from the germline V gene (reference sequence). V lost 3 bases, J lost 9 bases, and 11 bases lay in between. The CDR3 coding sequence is TGTGCCAGTAGTATGAACGGCCCCAAAGCTTTCTTT. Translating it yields CASSMNGPKAFF.

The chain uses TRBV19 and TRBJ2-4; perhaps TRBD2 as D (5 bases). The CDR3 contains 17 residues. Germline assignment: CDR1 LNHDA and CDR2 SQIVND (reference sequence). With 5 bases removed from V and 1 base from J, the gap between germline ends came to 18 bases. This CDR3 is CASSPSPRGNAKNIQYF. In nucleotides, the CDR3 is TGTGCCAGTAGTCCATCTCCGAGAGGGAACGCCAAAAACATTCAGTACTTC.

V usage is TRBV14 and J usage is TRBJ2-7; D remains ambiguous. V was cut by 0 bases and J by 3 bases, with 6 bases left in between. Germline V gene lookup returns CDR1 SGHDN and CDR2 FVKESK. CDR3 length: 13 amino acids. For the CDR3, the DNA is TGTGCCAGCAGCCAAGATTCGGGCTACGAGCAGTACTTC. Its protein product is CASSQDSGYEQYF.